This passage covers 15 T cell receptor beta chains from one sample sequenced in a study of shared clonotypes between healthy human individuals. Method: immunoSEQ multiplex PCR; TCRdb's copy keeps in-frame clones and lacks some. The sample includes around 1 million clones, approximately 80% of them seen just once. Sample: memory CD4+ T cells sorted from blood. Stated subset: CD45RA-negative fraction. These receptors were taken from a young man in good health.

The chain carries TRBV5-1 and TRBJ2-2; TRBD1 is a possible D gene (6 bases). V lost 1 base and J 2 bases, leaving 9 bases between the germline ends. The CDR3 contains 15 residues. The germline gives CDR1 SGHRS, CDR2 YFSETQ. CDR3 sequence (DNA): TGCGCCAGCAGCTTGAGACAGGATAACACCGGGGAGCTGTTTTTT. Amino acid sequence: CASSLRQDNTGELFF.

This chain uses TRBV2 with TRBJ1-1; D gene uncertain. Trimming removed 4 bases at V and 1 base at J, with 10 bases between. The CDR3 length is 14 residues. Germline CDR1 SNHLY, CDR2 FYNNEI. This chain's CDR3 is CASSGYSQNTEAFF. The CDR3 nucleotides read TGTGCCAGCAGTGGATACTCCCAGAACACTGAAGCTTTCTTT.

CDR3 DNA: TGTGCTAGTGGCTTTCATGGGGGCCAGCCCCAGCATTTT. Protein: CASGFHGGQPQHF. This chain connects TRBV12-5 to TRBJ1-5, with D perhaps TRBD1 (6 bases). Trimming took 6 bases from V and 7 from J, leaving 13 bases between them. This CDR3 comprises 13 residues. Germline values: CDR1 LGHNT, CDR2 FRNRAP.

The chain recombines TRBV15 with TRBJ2-1; 7 bases fit TRBD1. The CDR3 contains 15 residues. The junction had 5 bases not matched to a gene; V was cut back by 0 bases and J by 6 bases. Germline V lookup: CDR1 LNHNV, CDR2 YYDKDF (reference sequence). The CDR3 here is CATSRDMTGSNEQFF. CDR3 sequence (DNA): TGTGCCACCAGCAGAGATATGACAGGGAGCAATGAGCAGTTCTTC.

The rearrangement uses TRBV7-2 and TRBJ2-3; D gene uncertain. Trimming cost V 1 base and J 6 bases, with 11 bases left between them. This CDR3 is 14 amino acids long. Germline V gene data show CDR1 as SGHTA and CDR2 as FQGNSA. For the CDR3, the DNA is TGTGCCAGCAGCTTAGGGTACGGCCGCGATACGCAGTATTTT. Its translation: CASSLGYGRDTQYF.

This sequence joins TRBV18 and TRBJ1-5; unclear D gene. Germline assignment: CDR1 KGHSH and CDR2 LQKENI. The CDR3 loop spans 16 amino acids. Between the trimmed V and J ends, which lost 0 bases and 1 base, there was a span of 10 bases. The CDR3 DNA reads as TGTGCCAGCTCACCACCGGCCGTACACAGCAATCAGCCCCAGCATTTT. This sequence encodes CASSPPAVHSNQPQHF.

The chain has TRBV10-3 and TRBJ2-3; 13 positions agree with TRBD2. Trimming at V came to 7 bases and at J to 6 bases, leaving 4 bases not matched to a gene. The CDR3 sequence is 14 residues long. From germline, CDR1 is ENHRY and CDR2 SYGVKD. The CDR3 region has the DNA TGTGCCATCACTCGGACTAGCGGGGGCGATACGCAGTATTTT. As protein: CAITRTSGGDTQYF.

The V call is TRBV25-1, the J call TRBJ2-1; D is perhaps TRBD2 (5 bases). V was clipped by 4 bases and J by 9 bases, with 7 bases between them. The germline V gene has CDR1 MGHDK and CDR2 SYGVNS. CDR3 size: 11 residues. The CDR3, as DNA: TGTGCCAGCAGTGGAGGAGGTGAGCAGTTCTTC. As protein: CASSGGGEQFF.

Turning to this clone: Sequence at one end of the junction differs from germline and may be a read error. The CDR3 loop reads CASSPGPGLAGGPGETQYF. CDR3 DNA: TGTGCTAGCAGCCCAGGACCGGGACTAGCGGGAGGGCCGGGGGAGACCCAGTACTTC. V is TRBV7-7 and J is TRBJ2-5; 16 bases align to TRBD2. The CDR3 spans 19 residues. Per germline, CDR1 SSHAT and CDR2 FNYEAQ (reference sequence).

The V and J genes are TRBV7-2 and TRBJ2-5, with 11 bases fitting TRBD1. The length of the CDR3 is 16 residues. Germline assignment: CDR1 SGHTA and CDR2 FQGNSA. V gave up 2 bases and J gave up 5 bases; unmatched junction bases: 7. Here the CDR3 reads CASSLRTGGDAETQYF. DNA of the CDR3: TGTGCCAGCAGCTTAAGGACAGGGGGCGATGCGGAGACCCAGTACTTC.

V is TRBV6-1 and J is TRBJ2-4; no clear D gene. The ends were cut back, 0 bases at V and 4 bases at J, with 4 bases in the middle. Germline assignment: CDR1 MNHNS and CDR2 SASEGT. The CDR3 contains 13 residues. CDR3 sequence (DNA): TGTGCCAGCAGTGAAGCTCGGAAAAACATTCAGTACTTC. It is translated as CASSEARKNIQYF.

The CDR3 DNA follows: TGTGCCAGCACCCCAGGGACAGGGGGCAATCAGCCCCAGCATTTT. Protein sequence: CASTPGTGGNQPQHF. The chain has TRBV9 and TRBJ1-5; the match to TRBD1 covers 10 bases. The CDR3 is 15 residues long. Germline V gives CDR1 SGDLS, CDR2 YYNGEE. Trimming removed 6 bases from V and 2 bases from J; junction bases left unmatched: 5.

The chain couples TRBV2 to TRBJ2-7; 7 nucleotides agree with TRBD2. Germline CDR1 reads SNHLY; CDR2 reads FYNNEI. The ends lost 6 bases at V and 2 bases at J; junction bases unmatched: 10. CDR3 length: 15 amino acids. The CDR3 here is CASRGGTTRPYEQYF. CDR3 sequence (DNA): TGTGCCAGCAGGGGAGGGACTACCAGACCCTACGAGCAGTACTTC. Drawing the rest from reference TRBV2 and TRBJ2-7, the complete variable domain is EPEVTQTPSHQVTQMGQEVILRCVPISNHLYFYWYRQILGQKVEFLVSFYNNEISEKSEIFDDQFSVERPDGSNFTLKIRSTKLEDSAMYFCASRGGTTRPYEQYFGPGTRLTVT.

The rearrangement joins TRBV7-2 to TRBJ2-1; TRBD2 matches 8 bases. The CDR3 is 15 residues long. J gave up 3 bases and V 6 bases, and 7 bases lay outside the gene matches. Germline CDR1 is SGHTA and CDR2 is FQGNSA. CDR3 sequence reads: CASRPPGLVYNEQFF. CDR3 nucleotides: TGTGCCAGCAGACCCCCGGGACTAGTCTACAATGAGCAGTTCTTC. Full variable domain (missing parts from reference TRBV7-2 and TRBJ2-1): GAGVSQSPSNKVTEKGKDVELRCDPISGHTALYWYRQSLGQGLEFLIYFQGNSAPDKSGLPSDRFSAERTGGSVSTLTIQRTQQEDSAVYLCASRPPGLVYNEQFFGPGTRLTVL.

The genes are TRBV7-8 and TRBJ1-1, with D unclear. Germline loops: CDR1 SGHVS, CDR2 FQNEAQ. This CDR3 spans 15 amino acids. Trimming left V 0 bases short and J 1 base short, with 9 bases between. The CDR3 nucleotides read TGTGCCAGCAGCTTAGCAGTCGGTGGGAACACTGAAGCTTTCTTT. Translated: CASSLAVGGNTEAFF.